This T cell receptor beta chain appears in the sequencing data of a study of cytomegalovirus exposure and HLA in healthy donors. The CDR3 loop spans 15 amino acids. Germline CDR1 reads LNHDA; CDR2 reads SQIVND (reference sequence). PCR involved 60 Vbeta and 13 Jbeta primers. Profiled with immunoSEQ multiplex PCR; TCRdb holds only in-frame clones, not every one. The repertoire has roughly 130,000 clones, over 60% of them found once; the top ten carry less than 2%. Regarding the study as a whole: A later analysis reportedly found that, within productive TCRs, an Asian-associated ancestry cluster had fewer N-insertions than the mean observed across the approximately 670 donors. Differences between HLA loci emerged in a later analysis of TCR association rates, with DRB1 most and HLA-C fewest. Being productive about 90% or about 30% of the time was typical of most TCR beta V segments in an earlier analysis. Trimming of TCR beta V- and J-genes showed a link, identified in a later analysis, to a missense DCLRE1C variant.

Details on this clone: What it recognizes is unknown. Sequence at one end of the junction differs from germline and may be a read error.

Specimen: PBMCs. The chain is built from TRBV19 and TRBJ2-6, with D perhaps TRBD1 (5 bases). The sequence came from a man in his forties or fifties in good health and CMV-seronegative. The CDR3 loop reads CASSSDRAGANGLTF. CDR3 nucleotide sequence: TGTGCCAGTAGCTCAGACAGAGCTGGGGCCAACGGCCTGACTTTC.